This T cell receptor beta chain was identified in a study of shared clonotypes between healthy human individuals. Original processing methods: ImmunoSEQ sequences covered only the junction and lacked quality scores; filtering therefore differed. Using immunoSEQ multiplex PCR, the repertoire was profiled, and TCRdb retains in-frame clones only, with some absent. Clone size and the V and J calls come from that table; the DNA yielded D and trimming. The table lists about 1.5 million clones, 98% of them singletons. The V end was cut by 4 bases, the J end by 2 bases, with 16 bases between. CDR3 size: 16 residues. The germline CDR1 and CDR2 sequences are KGHSH and LQKENI.

V usage is TRBV18 and J usage is TRBJ2-3, with TRBD1 as a possible D gene (5 bases). This clonotype was sampled from a man aged 25-40 years in good health. Source material: naive CD4+ T cells sorted from blood. Subset specified: CD45RA+ positively selected. The CDR3 sequence: CASSLQDPTITDTQYF. CDR3 DNA sequence: TGTGCCAGCTCACTACAGGACCCCACTATCACAGATACGCAGTATTTT.